These 27 T cell receptor beta chains came from one sample sequenced in a study of OX40 agonist ivuxolimab in advanced cancers. Method: immunoSEQ multiplex PCR; TCRdb's copy keeps in-frame clones and lacks some. The sample lists over 35,000 clones, more than 70% occurring once. Sequenced material: CD4+ or CD8+ T cells sorted from blood, taken in a trial of the OX40 agonist ivuxolimab. These receptor sequences come from an adult with an advanced solid tumor such as melanoma, head and neck, liver or kidney cancer.

In this sample, this clone turned up once. In nucleotides, the CDR3 is TGTGCCAGCAGCGTAGAGCCCGGAGTGAACACTGAAGCTTTCTTT. Encoded protein: CASSVEPGVNTEAFF. The chain couples TRBV9 to TRBJ1-1; D gene unclear. Trimming shortened V by 0 bases and J by 0 bases, and 9 bases separated the two germline ends. CDR1 is SGDLS and CDR2 is YYNGEE in the germline V gene. CDR3 length equals 15 residues.

V gene TRBV7-9 combines with J gene TRBJ2-7; TRBD2 might be the D (7 bases). The ends were cut back, 5 bases at V and 2 bases at J, with 19 bases in the middle. The CDR3 runs 16 residues. Germline-derived CDR1 and CDR2 are SEHNR and FQNEAQ (reference sequence). Written as DNA, the CDR3 is TGTGCCAGCAGCCAACCGGGGGAGGGGGAGCCCTACGAGCAGTACTTC. It encodes CASSQPGEGEPYEQYF.

The rearrangement joins TRBV5-6 to TRBJ1-1, with D perhaps TRBD1 (6 bases). The CDR3 is made up of 14 amino acids. V lost 7 bases and J lost 1, with 14 bases in between. The germline V gene encodes CDR1 SGHDT and CDR2 YYEEEE. Written as DNA, the CDR3 is TGTGCCAGCGCTCCCGGACAGAAGAACACTGAAGCTTTCTTT. This sequence encodes CASAPGQKNTEAFF.

The rearrangement uses TRBV7-9 and TRBJ2-7, with D possibly being TRBD1 (5 bases). CDR1 is SEHNR, CDR2 FQNEAQ, per germline (reference sequence). V was clipped by 5 bases and J by 4 bases, with 9 bases between them. The CDR3 consists of 12 residues. CDR3 sequence reads: CASSPGWYEQYF. CDR3 coding DNA: TGTGCCAGCAGCCCAGGGTGGTACGAGCAGTACTTC. Full variable domain (rest looked up from reference TRBV7-9 and TRBJ2-7): DTGVSQNPRHKITKRGQNVTFRCDPISEHNRLYWYRQTLGQGPEFLTYFQNEAQLEKSRLLSDRFSAERPKGSFSTLEIQRTEQGDSAMYLCASSPGWYEQYFGPGTRLTVT.

The chain is built from TRBV4-3 and TRBJ2-7, with D possibly being TRBD2 (5 bases). The CDR3 runs 15 residues. The germline gives CDR1 LGHNA, CDR2 YSLEER. Between the trimmed V and J ends, which lost 0 bases and 2 bases, there was a span of 11 bases. CDR3 residues: CASSQDRFGAYEQYF. DNA for the CDR3: TGCGCCAGCAGCCAAGATCGGTTCGGGGCCTACGAGCAGTACTTC.

The genes are TRBV11-2 and TRBJ2-1; TRBD2 matches at 11 bases. The CDR3 has 17 amino acids. The V segment lost 5 bases and the J segment 3 bases; nucleotides outside the gene matches: 9. From germline, CDR1 is SGHAT and CDR2 FQNNGV. The CDR3 loop is CASSPPPGLAVYNEQFF. The CDR3 bases are TGTGCCAGCAGCCCCCCACCGGGACTAGCGGTCTACAATGAGCAGTTCTTC.

This clone was seen just once. The chain is built from TRBV9 and TRBJ2-1; D is perhaps TRBD1 (5 bases). CDR1 is SGDLS, CDR2 YYNGEE, per germline. The length of the CDR3 is 13 residues. Between the trimmed V and J ends, which lost 4 bases and 5 bases, there was a span of 10 bases. The CDR3 DNA follows: TGTGCCAGCAGCCTAGGACAAGACAATGAGCAGTTCTTC. Protein product: CASSLGQDNEQFF.

The J gene is TRBJ2-7, the V gene TRBV4-1; 9 bases align to TRBD1. The CDR3 contains 17 residues. Germline loops: CDR1 MGHRA, CDR2 YSYEKL. V lost 0 bases, J lost 5 bases, and 11 bases stayed unmatched. The CDR3 region has the DNA TGCGCCAGCAGCCAAGAGGGTGGGACAGGGACGAGCCACGAGCAGTACTTC. Protein sequence: CASSQEGGTGTSHEQYF.

The chain recombines TRBV7-6 with TRBJ1-1; 7 bases align to TRBD1. V was pared by 3 bases and J by 4 bases, with 5 bases of the junction left unmatched. The germline gives CDR1 SGHVS, CDR2 FNYEAQ. CDR3 length: 14 amino acids. The CDR3 is CASSFGGGGTEAFF. The CDR3 DNA is TGTGCCAGCAGCTTCGGAGGGGGCGGCACTGAAGCTTTCTTT.

The rearrangement uses TRBV6-6 and TRBJ1-4; D remains unclear. This CDR3 is 15 amino acids long. Germline assignment: CDR1 MNHNY and CDR2 SVGAGI (reference sequence). V was shortened by 4 bases and J by 0 bases, with 9 bases between the two germline ends. Here the CDR3 reads CASSFQATTNEKLFF. CDR3 DNA sequence: TGTGCCAGCAGTTTCCAGGCGACAACTAATGAAAAACTGTTTTTT.

CDR3 protein: CASSIDSYSNQPQHF. CDR3 nucleotide sequence: TGTGCCAGTAGTATCGATAGTTATAGCAATCAGCCCCAGCATTTT. This chain joins TRBV19 and TRBJ1-5; D is undetermined. CDR1 LNHDA and CDR2 SQIVND come from the germline V gene (reference sequence). The V gene lost 3 bases and the J gene lost 0 bases, with 9 bases spanning the gap. The CDR3 covers 15 residues.

This clone has more than one count but fewer than ten. V gene TRBV4-2 combines with J gene TRBJ2-3; weak D call: TRBD2 (5 bases). Germline CDR1 reads LGHNA; CDR2 reads YNFKEQ. V lost 5 bases, J lost 5 bases, and 14 bases lay in between. The CDR3 sequence is 14 residues long. CDR3 nucleotide sequence: TGTGCCAGCAGCACGGAGGCTGTGAGAGATACGCAGTATTTT. Protein: CASSTEAVRDTQYF.

A word on this clone: A read error may produce the germline difference seen at one junction end. The V gene is TRBV7-7, the J gene TRBJ1-1; TRBD1 agrees at 7 bases. Per germline, CDR1 SSHAT and CDR2 FNYEAQ (reference sequence). This CDR3 is 17 amino acids long. CDR3: CASSLARGRVVGTEAFF. The CDR3 nucleotides are TGTGCTAGCAGCTTAGCGAGGGGGCGGGTAGTGGGGACTGAAGCTTTCTTT.

The CDR3 is CASSFRGQGGYTF. DNA of the CDR3: TGTGCCAGCAGCTTCAGGGGACAGGGTGGCTACACCTTC. This chain joins TRBV7-3 and TRBJ1-2; 9 positions match TRBD1. CDR3 size: 13 residues. V shed 3 bases, J shed 7 bases, and the junction held 3 bases outside the gene matches. From germline, CDR1 is SGHTA and CDR2 FQGTGA.

The chain is built from TRBV27 and TRBJ2-1, with 11 bases identical to TRBD2. Per the germline V gene, CDR1 is MNHEY and CDR2 is SMNVEV (reference sequence). There are 14 residues in the CDR3. The J segment lost 9 bases and the V segment lost 2 bases, leaving 3 bases of the junction unmatched. The CDR3 DNA reads as TGTGCCAGCAGTTTAGCTAGCGGGGGGATTGAGCAGTTCTTC. Translated, it gives CASSLASGGIEQFF.

This sequence joins TRBV21-1 and TRBJ1-2; the D segment call TRBD1 is taken from the table without a DNA check. TRBV21-1 is assigned pseudogene status. The CDR3 consists of 15 residues. The CDR3 DNA sequence: TGTGCCAGCAGCAAAGTAACGGACAGGACGGGGGGCTACACCTTC. This codes for CASSKVTDRTGGYTF.

This clone is a singleton in its sample. The chain links TRBV19 to TRBJ1-1; TRBD1 might be the D (5 bases). V was trimmed by 5 bases and J by 6 bases, leaving 16 bases between them. Per the germline V gene, CDR1 is LNHDA and CDR2 is SQIVND (reference sequence). This CDR3 comprises 14 residues. The CDR3 loop is CASSWKGYDAEAFF. As DNA, the CDR3 is TGTGCCAGTAGTTGGAAGGGGTATGATGCTGAAGCTTTCTTT.

The genes are TRBV7-2 and TRBJ2-1; no firm D call. Germline assignment: CDR1 SGHTA and CDR2 FQGNSA. This CDR3 is 13 amino acids long. The germline V and J ends were trimmed by 5 bases and 3 bases, with 8 bases remaining between them. The CDR3 coding sequence is TGTGCCAGCAGCCAACGGAACTACAATGAGCAGTTCTTC. Amino acids: CASSQRNYNEQFF.

This chain connects TRBV29-1 to TRBJ2-2; D is possibly TRBD1 (5 bases). Trimming pared 4 bases from V and 3 bases from J, leaving 18 bases between. The CDR3 loop spans 16 amino acids. Germline-derived CDR1 and CDR2 are SQVTM and ANQGSEA. The CDR3 DNA sequence: TGCAGCGTTGTTGGGGCAGGGCAACCCCACACCGGGGAGCTGTTTTTT. Encoded protein: CSVVGAGQPHTGELFF.

Here the CDR3 DNA reads TGTGCCAGCAGCTTCTGGGCCCTCCCGGGAGGCTATGGCTACACCTTC. Translating it yields CASSFWALPGGYGYTF. This chain connects TRBV7-9 to TRBJ1-2; no clear D. CDR3 length equals 16 residues. The V and J ends lost 3 bases and 4 bases respectively, with 18 bases between them. The V gene's germline CDR1 is SEHNR and CDR2 FQNEAQ (reference sequence).

The gene calls are TRBV4-3 and TRBJ2-7; no reliable D call. Deletions cut 4 bases from V and 7 bases from J, with 11 bases between. CDR1 is LGHNA and CDR2 is YSLEER in the germline V gene. The CDR3 has 12 amino acids. DNA for the CDR3: TGCGCCAGCAGCCCAGACTTGCGGGAGCAGTACTTC. It translates to CASSPDLREQYF.

The rearrangement joins TRBV9 to TRBJ1-2; 8 bases line up with TRBD1. CDR1 and CDR2 (germline): SGDLS, YYNGEE. The CDR3 sequence is 16 residues long. The ends lost 4 bases at V and 10 bases at J; junction bases unmatched: 18. The CDR3 DNA sequence: TGTGCCAGCAGCTCCCGGACAGGGCTTAATCCCCTCGACTACACCTTC. It codes for CASSSRTGLNPLDYTF. The whole variable domain, filled in from reference TRBV9 and TRBJ1-2, reads DSGVTQTPKHLITATGQRVTLRCSPRSGDLSVYWYQQSLDQGLQFLIQYYNGEERAKGNILERFSAQQFPDLHSELNLSSLELGDSALYFCASSSRTGLNPLDYTFGSGTRLTVV.

The V call is TRBV4-3, the J call TRBJ2-5; D is unresolved. Trimming pared 0 bases from V and 5 bases from J, leaving 10 bases between. This CDR3 is 14 amino acids long. The germline V gene has CDR1 LGHNA and CDR2 YSLEER. For the CDR3, the DNA is TGCGCCAGCAGCCAAGACCTGTTCGGCGAGACCCAGTACTTC. The encoded protein is CASSQDLFGETQYF.

This chain joins TRBV29-1 and TRBJ1-1, with TRBD1 matching over 9 bases. The CDR3 contains 13 residues. V lost 7 bases and J lost 1; bases outside the gene matches: 4. CDR1 and CDR2 (germline): SQVTM, ANQGSEA. The CDR3 protein is CSAPGQGNTEAFF. The CDR3 bases are TGCAGCGCTCCGGGACAGGGGAACACTGAAGCTTTCTTT.

The CDR3 DNA sequence: TGTGCCATCAGTGGATCAATAGCGGGAGAAGACCGGGAGACCCAGTACTTC. Protein: CAISGSIAGEDRETQYF. The chain has TRBV10-3 and TRBJ2-5; TRBD2 matches at 9 bases. The length of the CDR3 is 17 residues. V was clipped by 4 bases and J by 5 bases; unmatched bases: 14. Germline V lookup: CDR1 ENHRY, CDR2 SYGVKD.

This sequence joins TRBV6-5 and TRBJ2-7, with 9 bases fitting TRBD1. V shed 6 bases and J 4 bases; nucleotides not matched to a gene: 7. The germline CDR1 and CDR2 sequences are MNHEY and SVGAGI. The CDR3 is 14 amino acids. This CDR3 reads CASSMGQGPYEQYF. DNA of the CDR3: TGTGCCAGCAGCATGGGACAGGGTCCTTACGAGCAGTACTTC.

The CDR3 reads CASSLGGVSNQPQHF. In nucleotides, the CDR3 is TGTGCCAGCAGTTTAGGGGGGGTTAGCAATCAGCCCCAGCATTTT. V usage is TRBV27 and J usage is TRBJ1-5; the D gene is possibly TRBD1 (5 bases). This CDR3 is built from 15 residues. The V gene lost 2 bases and the J gene lost 0 bases, with 8 bases spanning the gap. The germline gives CDR1 MNHEY, CDR2 SMNVEV (reference sequence).